Here is one TCR beta chain with its context. The antigen is unknown. This sample is drawn from a study of shared clonotypes between healthy human individuals. Across the whole study: Each donor had three CD4 naive, three CD4 memory, two CD8 naive and one CD8 memory plate. Findings and limits, study-wide: Sharing across several donors was seen in roughly 5% of naive CD4 clonotypes.

An approximately 210 ng quantity of DNA, about 30,000 T cell genomes, went into the sorted-subset replicate PCRs. Libraries were prepared by immunoSEQ multiplex PCR; TCRdb keeps only in-frame clonotypes and omits some of them. The table lists about 1.5 million clones, 95% to 99% of them singletons. CDR3 length: 15 amino acids. Germline V CDR1 and CDR2: GTSNPN, SVGIG (reference sequence). Trimming took 1 base from V and 0 from J, leaving 10 bases between them. Material for sequencing was naive CD4+ T cells sorted from blood. Subset noted: CD45RA+ positively selected. This TCR was sampled from a man under 40 in good health. The J gene is TRBJ1-3, the V gene TRBV30; D remains unclear. DNA of the CDR3: TGTGCCTGGAGTGGCTTCTCGAACTCTGGAAACACCATATATTTT. This codes for CAWSGFSNSGNTIYF.